This T cell receptor beta chain was observed in a study of identical twins. This clonotype was counted ten times or more. Its antigen is currently unknown. The CDR3 is 14 amino acids. V dropped 0 bases and J dropped 8 bases, with 12 bases sitting between them. Germline V lookup: CDR1 SGHRS, CDR2 YFSETQ. Study-wide results and caveats: Zero-insertion analyses might be partly confounded by invariant T cells like MAIT and iNKT. Twins' excess sharing was less marked for out-of-frame beta sequences. The study reached conclusions through statistical analysis that was cross-sectional, not following the same donors.

Unique molecular identifiers were in the cDNA, with template-switch universal primer binding. TCRdb independently ran MiXCR on the 5' RACE reads; one entry per CDR3 protein. Among approximately 150,000 distinct CDR3 sequences listed, 3% to 4% were seen once. The source is a man aged 18 to 30 in good health. The sequenced sample consisted of memory T cells sorted from blood. The V and J genes are TRBV5-1 and TRBJ2-1; D ambiguous. CDR3 DNA sequence: TGCGCCAGCAGCTTGGCAACAAGGGCGGATGAGCAGTTCTTC. It yields the protein CASSLATRADEQFF.